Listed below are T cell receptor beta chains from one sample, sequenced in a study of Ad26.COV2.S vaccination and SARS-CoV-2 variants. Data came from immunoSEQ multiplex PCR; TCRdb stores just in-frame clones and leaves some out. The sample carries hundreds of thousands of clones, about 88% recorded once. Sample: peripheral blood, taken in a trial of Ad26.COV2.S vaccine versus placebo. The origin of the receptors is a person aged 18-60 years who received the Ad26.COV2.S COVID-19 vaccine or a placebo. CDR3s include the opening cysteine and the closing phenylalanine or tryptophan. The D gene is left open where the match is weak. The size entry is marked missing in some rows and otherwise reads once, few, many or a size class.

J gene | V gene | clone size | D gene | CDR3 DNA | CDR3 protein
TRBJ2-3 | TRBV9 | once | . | TGTGCCAGCAGCGTAGATCCGGGGGCCGTCACAGATACGCAGTATTTT | CASSVDPGAVTDTQYF
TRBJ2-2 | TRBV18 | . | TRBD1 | TGTGCCAGCTCACCACGGGACAGGGCAACCGGGGAGCTGTTTTTT | CASSPRDRATGELFF
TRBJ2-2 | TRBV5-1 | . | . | TGCGCCAGCAGCTTGACCCCGGGGACCGGGGAGCTGTTTTTT | CASSLTPGTGELFF
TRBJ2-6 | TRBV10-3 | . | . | TGTGCCATCAGTTCCAACAGGTCTGGGGCCAACGTCCTGACTTTC | CAISSNRSGANVLTF
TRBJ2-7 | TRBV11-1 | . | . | TGTGCCAGCAGCTTAGCGGGGGACGAGCAGTACTTC | CASSLAGDEQYF
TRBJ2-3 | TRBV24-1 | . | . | TGTGCCACTACTGAGCCGGGCACAGATACGCAGTATTTT | CATTEPGTDTQYF
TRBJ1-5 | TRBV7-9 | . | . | TGTGCCAGCAGCTTTATCGGAGGAAATCAGCCCCAGCATTTT | CASSFIGGNQPQHF
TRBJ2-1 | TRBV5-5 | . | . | TGTGCCAGCAGCGTTTCCTACAATGAGCAGTTCTTC | CASSVSYNEQFF
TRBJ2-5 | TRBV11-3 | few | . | TGTGCCAGCAGCCGCCTGGAGACCCAGTACTTC | CASSRLETQYF
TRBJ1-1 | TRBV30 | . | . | TGTGCCTGGAGCTCCGGGGGGACGGTTTATGAAGCTTTCTTT | CAWSSGGTVYEAFF
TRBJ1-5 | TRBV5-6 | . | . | TGTGCCAGCAGCGACCGAAAAGGCGCTCAGCCCCAGCATTTT | CASSDRKGAQPQHF
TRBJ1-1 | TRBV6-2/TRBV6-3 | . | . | TGTGCCAGCAGCCGGACAGTCCTTGAGACTTTCTTT | CASSRTVLETFF
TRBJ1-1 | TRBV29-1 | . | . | TGCAGCTTCGGCATTGGGCAGAACACTGAAGCTTTCTTT | CSFGIGQNTEAFF
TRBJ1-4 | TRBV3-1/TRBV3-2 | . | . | TGTGCCAGCAGCACCTGGGAATCGGAGGAAAAACTGTTTTTT | CASSTWESEEKLFF
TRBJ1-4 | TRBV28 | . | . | TGTGCCAGCAGGGGAGCAAACTTAACCTCTGCAACTAATGAAAAACTGTTTTTT | CASRGANLTSATNEKLFF
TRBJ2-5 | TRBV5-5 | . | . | TGTGCCAGCGGGAGGCAGTCAGAGACCCAGTACTTC | CASGRQSETQYF